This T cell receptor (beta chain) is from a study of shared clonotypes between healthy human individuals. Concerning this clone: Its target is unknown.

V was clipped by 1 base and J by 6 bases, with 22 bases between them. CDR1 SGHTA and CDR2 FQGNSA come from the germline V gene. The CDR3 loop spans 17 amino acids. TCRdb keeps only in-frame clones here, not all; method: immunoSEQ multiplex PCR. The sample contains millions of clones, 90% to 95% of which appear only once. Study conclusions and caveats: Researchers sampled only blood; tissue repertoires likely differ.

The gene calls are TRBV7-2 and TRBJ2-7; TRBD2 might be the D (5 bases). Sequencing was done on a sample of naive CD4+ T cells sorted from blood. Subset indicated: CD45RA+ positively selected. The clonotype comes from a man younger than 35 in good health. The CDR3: CASSLDGNTLLRGEQYF. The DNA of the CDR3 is TGTGCCAGCAGCTTAGATGGGAATACCCTCCTACGGGGCGAGCAGTACTTC.